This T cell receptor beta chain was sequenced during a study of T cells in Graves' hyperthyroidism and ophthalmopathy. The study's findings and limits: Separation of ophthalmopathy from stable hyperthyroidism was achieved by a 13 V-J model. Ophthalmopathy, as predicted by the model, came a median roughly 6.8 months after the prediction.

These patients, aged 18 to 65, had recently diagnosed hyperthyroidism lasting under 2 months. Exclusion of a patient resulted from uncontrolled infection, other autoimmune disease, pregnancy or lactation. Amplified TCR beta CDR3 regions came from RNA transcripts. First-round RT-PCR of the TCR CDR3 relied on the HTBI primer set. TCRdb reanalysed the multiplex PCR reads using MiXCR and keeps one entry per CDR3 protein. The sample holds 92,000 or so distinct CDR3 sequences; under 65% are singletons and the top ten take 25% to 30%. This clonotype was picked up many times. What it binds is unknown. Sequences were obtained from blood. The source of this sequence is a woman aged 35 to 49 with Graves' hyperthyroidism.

The CDR3 DNA reads as TGTGCCAGCAGCGTAGGCAGGACTAGCGGACCACCCCCCTACGAGCAGTACTTC. This gives the protein CASSVGRTSGPPPYEQYF. This chain links TRBV9 with TRBJ2-7; 10 nucleotides match TRBD2. In germline, CDR1 is SGDLS, CDR2 YYNGEE. The CDR3 runs to 18 residues. Losses at the gene ends were 0 bases for V and 2 bases for J; bases not matched to a gene: 11.